Listed below are T cell receptor beta chains from one sample, sequenced in a study of shared clonotypes between healthy human individuals. The table came from immunoSEQ multiplex PCR; TCRdb's copy has only in-frame clones and leaves some out. The sample contains millions of clones, 95% of which appear only once. The sequenced material came from naive CD4+ T cells sorted from blood. These receptors originate from a man aged 18 to 30 in good health. CDR3s include the opening cysteine and the closing phenylalanine or tryptophan. D genes are given only for firm matches.

TRBJ2-7 | NA | TRBV5-4 | TGTGCCAGCAGGAGGCTGGGAGGTAACTACGAGCAGTACTTC | CASRRLGGNYEQYF
TRBJ1-3 | NA | TRBV18 | TGTGCCAGCTCCCTCAAAGTCGACTCTGGAAACACCATATATTTT | CASSLKVDSGNTIYF
TRBJ2-5 | TRBD1 | TRBV5-1 | TGCGCCAGCAGCTTGGGCGGGACAGGCCGAGAGACCCAGTACTTC | CASSLGGTGRETQYF
TRBJ2-2 | NA | TRBV7-9 | TGTGCCAGCAACTTAGTAGGCGCCCCGACCACCGGGGAGCTGTTTTTT | CASNLVGAPTTGELFF
TRBJ1-1 | NA | TRBV29-1 | TGCAGCGTTGAAGGGGTTGGGACGGCAGGAGCTTTCTTT | CSVEGVGTAGAFF
TRBJ1-6 | NA | TRBV5-1 | TGCGCCAGCAGCTTGTTAACAGGGCAAAATTCACCCCTCCACTTT | CASSLLTGQNSPLHF
TRBJ2-2 | TRBD2 | TRBV10-1 | TGCGCCAGCAGTGAGTTGGGAGGGGCGACCGGGGAGCTGTTTTTT | CASSELGGATGELFF
TRBJ1-1 | TRBD1 | TRBV4-1 | TGCGCCAGCTCCGGGACAGGGGCCTTGAACACTGAAGCTTTCTTT | CASSGTGALNTEAFF
TRBJ1-2 | TRBD1 | TRBV28 | TGTGCCAGCCTGGACAGGGGGAACTATGGCTACACCTTC | CASLDRGNYGYTF
TRBJ1-1 | TRBD1 | TRBV2 | TGTGCCAGCATGGGACAGGGTGATTTCACTGAAGCTTTCTTT | CASMGQGDFTEAFF
TRBJ2-1 | TRBD2 | TRBV6-6 | TGTGCCAGCAGAACCGGGACTAGGGACAATGAGCAGTTCTTC | CASRTGTRDNEQFF
TRBJ2-2 | NA | TRBV15 | TGTGCCACCAGCAACGGGGCCGGGGAGCTGTTTTTT | CATSNGAGELFF
TRBJ2-2 | NA | TRBV12-2 | TGTGCAAGTCGCTTAGCTTCCAGGCCCCAGGAGGAGCTGTTTTTT | CASRLASRPQEELFF
TRBJ2-3 | NA | TRBV7-2 | TGTGCCAGCAGCTTAGCGGGGGCAGGACCGACAGATACGCAGTATTTT | CASSLAGAGPTDTQYF
TRBJ1-5 | NA | TRBV6-6 | TGTGCCAGCAGTGTTCCCGGGACGGGAGACAATCAGCCCCAGCATTTT | CASSVPGTGDNQPQHF
TRBJ1-6 | NA | TRBV9 | TGTGCCAGCAGCGGGCCCAGGGAAAATTCACCCCTCCACTTT | CASSGPRENSPLHF
TRBJ1-6 | NA | TRBV25-1 | TGTGCCAGCAGTGATCAGGGGACACCCCTCCACTTT | CASSDQGTPLHF
TRBJ2-2 | TRBD2 | TRBV6-1 | TGTGCCAGCAGTGTAGGGAGGGCCGGGGAGCTGTTTTTT | CASSVGRAGELFF
TRBJ1-2 | NA | TRBV6-1 | TGTGCCAGCACCCCGACAGCTAACTATGGCTACACCTTC | CASTPTANYGYTF
TRBJ1-2 | NA | TRBV5-1 | TGCGCCAGCAGTCCGATAGCAGGCTTGGACTATGGCTACACCTTC | CASSPIAGLDYGYTF
TRBJ1-6 | NA | TRBV27 | TGTGCCAGCACTCGAGAGGGGAGGATTTATAATTCACCCCTCCACTTT | CASTREGRIYNSPLHF